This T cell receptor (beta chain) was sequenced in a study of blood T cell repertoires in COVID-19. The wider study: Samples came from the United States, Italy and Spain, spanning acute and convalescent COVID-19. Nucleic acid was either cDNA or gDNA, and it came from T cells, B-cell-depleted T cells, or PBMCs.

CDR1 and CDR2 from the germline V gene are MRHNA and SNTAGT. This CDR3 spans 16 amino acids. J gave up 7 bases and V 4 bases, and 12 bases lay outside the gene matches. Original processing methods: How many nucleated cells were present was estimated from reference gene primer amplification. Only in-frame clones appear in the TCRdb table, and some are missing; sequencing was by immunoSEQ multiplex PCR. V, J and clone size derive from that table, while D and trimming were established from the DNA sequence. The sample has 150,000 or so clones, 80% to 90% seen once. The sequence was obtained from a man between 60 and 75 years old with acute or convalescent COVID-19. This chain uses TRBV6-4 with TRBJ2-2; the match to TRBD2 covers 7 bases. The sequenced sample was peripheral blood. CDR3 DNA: TGTGCCAGCAGTGCTCAATACGGGGGGACCTACGGGGAGCTGTTTTTT. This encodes CASSAQYGGTYGELFF.